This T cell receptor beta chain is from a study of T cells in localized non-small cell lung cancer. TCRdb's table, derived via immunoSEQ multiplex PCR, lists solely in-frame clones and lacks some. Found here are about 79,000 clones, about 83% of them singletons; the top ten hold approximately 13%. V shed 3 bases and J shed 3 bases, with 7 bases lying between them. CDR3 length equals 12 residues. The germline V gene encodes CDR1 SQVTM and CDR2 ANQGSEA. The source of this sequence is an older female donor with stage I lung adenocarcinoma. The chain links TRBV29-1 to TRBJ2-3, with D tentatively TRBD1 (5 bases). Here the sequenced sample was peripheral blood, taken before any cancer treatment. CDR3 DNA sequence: TGCAGCGTTGAGGGGCAAACAGATACGCAGTATTTT. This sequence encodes CSVEGQTDTQYF.